This T cell receptor beta chain was profiled in a study of T cell responses to AZD1222 COVID-19 vaccine (dated by TCRdb to the early 2020s). Background on the whole study: TCR sequencing was performed for over 230 trial participants, of whom roughly 200 were given two doses of AZD1222 and approximately 25 were given two doses of MenACWY control vaccine. Trial participants were enrolled by age into subgroups of 18-55, 56-69 and 70-plus years, and about 150, 27 and 61 TCR-sequenced participants, respectively, were included in these subgroups. Paper-wide results and their limitations: Participants were mostly white British and included more females than males, and it was suggested by the authors that clonal diversity may have been underestimated. Because no day 14 peak-response samples were available, the repertoires could be characterized only after the peak T cell response. Epitopes outside the regions mutated in the B.1.351 and B.1.1.7 variants were reportedly recognized by nearly half of the unique spike-specific TCRs. Only five or six AZD1222 recipients were SARS-CoV-2 seropositive at baseline, limiting conclusions about previously exposed vaccinees. Vaccine-associated CD4 TCRs spanned the whole spike protein, with dominant responses in regions 160-218 and 743-854. In the small 56-69-year group, the increase in depth fell short of significance, most likely because of low power. After two AZD1222 doses, spike-specific TCR breadth and depth were significantly higher than at day 0 and than in MenACWY recipients.

V lost 6 bases and J lost 6 bases; the stretch between them is 12 bases long. Spanning cysteine to phenylalanine, the CDR3 consists of 13 amino acids. Just CDR3 DNA is preserved here, 39 bases in frame from base 1. The germline V gene (reference sequence) specifies SEHNR as CDR1 and FQNEAQ as CDR2. The sample's time point label, in plain terms: baseline before first vaccination. In the paper's terms, the treatment or condition label means: meningococcal conjugate vaccine given as trial control. Vaccinee samples came from UK trials COV001 and COV002, including a single-blind randomized controlled phase 2/3 trial of AZD1222 (ChAdOx1 nCoV-19) in healthy adults. For TCRbeta chain sequencing, PBMC samples were collected from trial participants at day 0 and at day 28 after the second dose. The CDR3 regions of human TCRbeta chains were analyzed by immunosequencing. The paper's data handling went like this. TCRs in the repertoires were matched against a reference library of SARS-CoV-2-specific TCRs that had been generated with the MIRA antigen-specificity platform. Breadth was defined as the fraction of unique TCRs that were SARS-CoV-2-associated, and depth was defined as the fraction of total T cells that were SARS-CoV-2-associated. Each spike-specific TCR was assigned to its reactive spike region and to a CD4 or CD8 class using the MIRA data. Log10-transformed breadth and depth values were compared by one-way ANOVA with Sidak's multiple comparisons tests. TCRdb carries this immuneACCESS record with in-frame sequences only. Its versions omit some clonotypes, under half of them owing to an unresolved V gene in the studies checked, with the rest unexplained. Clone size and V and J calls were adopted from that table, with D and trimming inferred from the DNA. The sample table holds about 90,000 clones, of which about 90% were seen once. Roughly 5% of the sample is taken by the ten largest.

In regard to this clone: Its antigen target is currently unknown. Base qualities are not provided; no much larger clone lies one nucleotide away.

The material sequenced was peripheral blood, taken on day 0 of MenACWY control vaccination. The sequence derives from an adult in good health. The chain is encoded by TRBV7-9 joined to TRBJ1-5; a weak D assignment points to TRBD1 (6 bases agree). The CDR3 protein is CASRAGEGQPQHF. Read as DNA, the sequence is TGTGCCAGCAGGGCAGGGGAGGGTCAGCCCCAGCATTTT.